These 30 T cell receptor beta chains were all obtained from the same sample, sequenced in a study of PD-L1 blockade in urothelial cancer. Sequencing used immunoSEQ multiplex PCR; TCRdb keeps in-frame clones, though not all of them. The data show tens of thousands of clones, about 90% seen once. Sequenced material: PBMCs, taken around atezolizumab (anti-PD-L1) treatment. The receptor source for this set is a man aged 45-65 years with urothelial cancer.

V gene TRBV19 combines with J gene TRBJ1-6; 10 bases agree with TRBD1. The CDR3 extends over 19 amino acids. V shed 6 bases and J 3 bases; nucleotides not matched to a gene: 14. Germline CDR1 reads LNHDA; CDR2 reads SQIVND (reference sequence). The CDR3 DNA follows: TGTGCCAGTAGCCATATGGGACAGGGGCAAGGAAACTATAATTCACCCCTCCACTTT. It is translated as CASSHMGQGQGNYNSPLHF.

This chain links TRBV6-5 with TRBJ2-2, with D possibly being TRBD1 (5 bases). The CDR3 consists of 14 residues. Germline V gene lookup returns CDR1 MNHEY and CDR2 SVGAGI. V lost 4 bases and J 3 bases, leaving 9 bases between the germline ends. CDR3: CASSFRQYTGELFF. The CDR3 DNA follows: TGTGCCAGCAGTTTCCGACAGTACACCGGGGAGCTGTTTTTT.

The genes are TRBV14 and TRBJ2-2; D is possibly TRBD2 (5 bases). The CDR3 spans 15 residues. V was pared by 3 bases and J by 0 bases, with 8 bases between. Per germline, CDR1 SGHDN and CDR2 FVKESK. In DNA form, the CDR3 reads TGTGCCAGCAGCCAGAGGGTTACGAACACCGGGGAGCTGTTTTTT. It is translated as CASSQRVTNTGELFF.

V usage is TRBV10-2 and J usage is TRBJ1-5; 7 nucleotides line up with TRBD1. Germline CDR1 is WSHSY and CDR2 is SAAADI. The CDR3 runs to 13 residues. V gave up 5 bases and J gave up 9 bases; unmatched junction bases: 7. The CDR3 DNA sequence: TGCGCCAGCAGTTTGGGGCAGGGGGGGCCCCAGCATTTT. Its translation is CASSLGQGGPQHF.

This clone came up a few times. The chain carries TRBV7-6 and TRBJ1-2; D is ambiguous. The CDR3 is 15 residues long. CDR1 is SGHVS, CDR2 FNYEAQ, per germline. Trimming pared 1 base from V and 4 bases from J, leaving 13 bases between. The CDR3 sequence: CASSLEVGRGYGYTF. The CDR3 DNA sequence: TGTGCCAGCAGCTTAGAAGTAGGCAGAGGCTATGGCTACACCTTC.

The rearrangement uses TRBV7-9 and TRBJ2-3; D unresolved. V was pared by 6 bases and J by 3 bases, with 7 bases between. Germline V gene lookup returns CDR1 SEHNR and CDR2 FQNEAQ (reference sequence). The CDR3 covers 12 residues. CDR3 residues: CASRFRTDTQYF. CDR3 DNA sequence: TGTGCCAGCAGATTTAGAACAGATACGCAGTATTTT.

This chain connects TRBV6-1 to TRBJ1-5, with 7 bases lining up with TRBD1. This CDR3 has 14 amino acids. Germline-derived CDR1 and CDR2 are MNHNS and SASEGT. V was clipped by 0 bases and J by 7 bases; unmatched bases: 3. CDR3 loop: CASSEATGTQPQHF. The CDR3 nucleotides are TGTGCCAGCAGTGAAGCGACAGGGACGCAGCCCCAGCATTTT.

The CDR3, as DNA: TGTGCCAGTAGTATGGAGGGTGGCATCGAAAAACTGTTTTTT. Protein: CASSMEGGIEKLFF. This chain joins TRBV19 and TRBJ1-4; no firm D call. The length of the CDR3 is 14 residues. Germline-derived CDR1 and CDR2 are LNHDA and SQIVND (reference sequence). Trimming took 3 bases from V and 8 from J, leaving 13 bases between them.

V and J are TRBV19 and TRBJ2-1; 9 bases map to TRBD2. This CDR3 contains 15 residues. J lost 2 bases, V lost 8 bases, and 7 bases had no gene match. Germline CDR1 and CDR2: LNHDA and SQIVND (reference sequence). Written as DNA, the CDR3 is TGTGCCAGTGCCGAGACTAGCGGCACCTACAATGAGCAGTTCTTC. This codes for CASAETSGTYNEQFF.

The J gene is TRBJ1-6, the V gene TRBV19, with a tentative D call TRBD1 (6 bases). The CDR3 spans 15 residues. CDR1 and CDR2 from the germline V gene are LNHDA and SQIVND (reference sequence). V was pared by 5 bases and J by 7 bases, with 15 bases between. The CDR3, as DNA: TGTGCCAGTAGTCTAACAGGGCCGATGAATTCACCCCTCCACTTT. Its translation is CASSLTGPMNSPLHF. Full variable domain (remainder filled in from reference TRBV19 and TRBJ1-6): DGGITQSPKYLFRKEGQNVTLSCEQNLNHDAMYWYRQDPGQGLRLIYYSQIVNDFQKGDIAEGYSVSREKKESFPLTVTSAQKNPTAFYLCASSLTGPMNSPLHFGNGTRLTVT.

V and J are TRBV27 and TRBJ2-5; TRBD2 agrees at 7 bases. The CDR3 spans 15 residues. CDR1 is MNHEY, CDR2 SMNVEV, per germline (reference sequence). The junction had 6 bases not matched to a gene; V was cut back by 0 bases and J by 5 bases. This chain's CDR3 is CASSLSAGRAETQYF. The CDR3 bases are TGTGCCAGCAGTTTATCAGCAGGGAGGGCGGAGACCCAGTACTTC.

This chain links TRBV9 with TRBJ2-1; 7 bases align to TRBD1. The CDR3 extends over 16 amino acids. Germline CDR1 is SGDLS and CDR2 is YYNGEE. V trimming: 3 bases; J trimming: 4 bases; junction bases outside the gene matches: 10. CDR3 amino acids: CASSAARGGFYNEQFF. CDR3 bases: TGTGCCAGCAGCGCCGCGCGAGGGGGCTTTTACAATGAGCAGTTCTTC. Looking up the rest from reference TRBV9 and TRBJ2-1 gives the full variable domain: DSGVTQTPKHLITATGQRVTLRCSPRSGDLSVYWYQQSLDQGLQFLIQYYNGEERAKGNILERFSAQQFPDLHSELNLSSLELGDSALYFCASSAARGGFYNEQFFGPGTRLTVL.

J is TRBJ2-3 and V is TRBV7-2; 8 positions agree with TRBD2. J lost 5 bases, V lost 3 bases, and 7 bases had no gene match. The germline gives CDR1 SGHTA, CDR2 FQGNSA. This CDR3 has 15 amino acids. This CDR3 is CASSFDGGAGDTQYF. CDR3 bases: TGTGCCAGCAGCTTTGACGGGGGGGCGGGAGATACGCAGTATTTT.

The V gene is TRBV25-1, the J gene TRBJ1-1; TRBD1 matches at 9 bases. CDR3 length: 15 residues. Germline V CDR1 and CDR2: MGHDK, SYGVNS. The J segment lost 5 bases and the V segment lost 1 base, leaving 5 bases of the junction unmatched. CDR3: CASSESGTGSTEAFF. CDR3 DNA sequence: TGTGCCAGCAGTGAATCCGGGACAGGGTCGACTGAAGCTTTCTTT.

This chain uses TRBV11-2 with TRBJ2-2; 7 bases match TRBD1. There are 15 residues in the CDR3. Germline V CDR1 and CDR2: SGHAT, FQNNGV. Trimming took 5 bases from V and 4 from J; bases not matched to a gene: 7. The DNA for the CDR3 is TGTGCCAGCAGCCGCCGACAGGGCCGCACCGGGGAGCTGTTTTTT. Translated: CASSRRQGRTGELFF.

This chain uses TRBV30 with TRBJ1-5; D call uncertain. V gave up 1 base and J gave up 3 bases, with 10 bases separating them. This CDR3 spans 14 amino acids. The germline gives CDR1 GTSNPN, CDR2 SVGIG (reference sequence). The DNA of the CDR3 is TGTGCCTGGAGTGCCGGGAGCGCCAATCAGCCCCAGCATTTT. Protein product: CAWSAGSANQPQHF.

The V and J genes are TRBV29-1 and TRBJ2-2; TRBD1 might be the D (5 bases). The ends were cut back, 7 bases at V and 0 bases at J, with 12 bases in the middle. The CDR3 extends over 14 amino acids. Germline V gene sequence: CDR1 SQVTM, CDR2 ANQGSEA. CDR3 amino acids: CSAVGPPNTGELFF. The CDR3 coding sequence is TGCAGCGCCGTGGGGCCCCCGAACACCGGGGAGCTGTTTTTT.

The V call is TRBV5-6, the J call TRBJ1-4; D might be TRBD1 (5 bases). The CDR3 is 18 amino acids. V was cut by 2 bases and J by 5 bases, with 22 bases left in between. From germline, CDR1 is SGHDT and CDR2 YYEEEE. The CDR3 reads CASSFYRDRPGENEKLFF. CDR3 DNA: TGTGCCAGCAGCTTTTACCGGGACCGCCCGGGGGAAAATGAAAAACTGTTTTTT.

The chain recombines TRBV4-3 with TRBJ2-7; D might be TRBD1 (6 bases). The CDR3 extends over 14 amino acids. Germline values: CDR1 LGHNA, CDR2 YSLEER. Trimming stripped 8 bases from V and 0 bases from J, with 14 bases between. The CDR3 nucleotides read TGCGCCAGCGGACGGACAGTCTTCTCCTACGAGCAGTACTTC. This gives the protein CASGRTVFSYEQYF.

The genes are TRBV7-3 and TRBJ2-1, with 9 nucleotides matching TRBD2. Germline V gene lookup returns CDR1 SGHTA and CDR2 FQGTGA. The CDR3 has 14 amino acids. Trimming at V came to 3 bases and at J to 3 bases, leaving 0 bases not matched to a gene. Here the CDR3 reads CASSLRGGYNEQFF. CDR3 nucleotide sequence: TGTGCCAGCAGCTTGCGGGGGGGCTACAATGAGCAGTTCTTC.

The chain uses TRBV19 and TRBJ2-7; the match to TRBD1 covers 7 bases. After removal of 1 base from V and 2 bases from J, the junction contained 5 bases not matched to a gene. Germline V gives CDR1 LNHDA, CDR2 SQIVND (reference sequence). The CDR3 totals 15 residues. The CDR3 region has the DNA TGTGCCAGTAGTATAGCCTCCGACAGGGCCTACGAGCAGTACTTC. Translating gives CASSIASDRAYEQYF.

The rearrangement links TRBV19 to TRBJ1-1, with 8 bases that match TRBD1. Trimming cost V 2 bases and J 0 bases; bases outside gene matches: 8. Germline CDR1 is LNHDA and CDR2 is SQIVND (reference sequence). This CDR3 comprises 17 residues. The DNA of the CDR3 is TGTGCCAGTAGTATACCCCGGACAGGGCCTATGAACACTGAAGCTTTCTTT. Its translation is CASSIPRTGPMNTEAFF.

This clone was counted a single time. The CDR3: CASSGAGTGGYEQYF. In DNA, the CDR3 is TGTGCCAGCTCAGGCGCCGGGACAGGGGGCTACGAGCAGTACTTC. The chain has TRBV18 and TRBJ2-7; 11 nucleotides match TRBD1. With V trimmed by 5 bases and J by 3 bases, 6 bases remained unmatched. CDR1 and CDR2 from the germline V gene are KGHSH and LQKENI. The CDR3 has 15 amino acids.

J is TRBJ2-5 and V is TRBV15; TRBD2 aligns across 13 bases. V dropped 3 bases and J dropped 9; count of bases not matched to a gene: 1. CDR1 and CDR2 from the germline V gene are LNHNV and YYDKDF (reference sequence). The CDR3 is made up of 13 amino acids. This chain's CDR3 is CATSSGLAGAQYF. The CDR3 DNA is TGTGCCACCAGCAGCGGACTAGCGGGGGCCCAGTACTTC.

The CDR3 loop reads CASRKRRLAGGPGETQYF. The CDR3 DNA reads as TGTGCCAGCAGAAAGAGGAGACTAGCGGGGGGGCCGGGAGAGACCCAGTACTTC. The chain is built from TRBV2 and TRBJ2-5, with 14 nucleotides matching TRBD2. V shed 6 bases and J 4 bases; nucleotides not matched to a gene: 13. Germline V gene data show CDR1 as SNHLY and CDR2 as FYNNEI. This CDR3 has 18 amino acids.

V gene TRBV20-1 combines with J gene TRBJ1-2; D possibly corresponds to TRBD1 (5 bases). In germline, CDR1 is DFQATT, CDR2 SNEGSKA (reference sequence). The CDR3 covers 11 residues. Trimming stripped 3 bases from V and 5 bases from J, with 7 bases between. This CDR3 reads CSASGGYGYTF. CDR3 in DNA: TGCAGTGCTAGCGGGGGGTATGGCTACACCTTC.

This rearrangement joins TRBV21-1 to TRBJ1-2. TRBV21-1 is recorded as a pseudogene. CDR3 length equals 14 residues. CDR3 region: CASSKVKASAGYTF. Written as DNA, the CDR3 is TGTGCCAGCAGCAAAGTTAAAGCGAGCGCGGGCTACACCTTC.

On this clone: Other DNA variants within this sample encode the same CDR3. The V and J genes are TRBV6-1 and TRBJ2-5; TRBD2 aligns across 12 bases. The CDR3 consists of 15 residues. The germline V gene encodes CDR1 MNHNS and CDR2 SASEGT. Unmatched junction bases numbered 0, after V lost 2 bases and J lost 2 bases. DNA of the CDR3: TGTGCCAGCAGTGAACTAGCGGGGGGGCAAGAGACCCAGTACTTC. Its protein product is CASSELAGGQETQYF.

The rearrangement links TRBV4-2 to TRBJ1-2; no definite D call. This CDR3 has 14 amino acids. CDR1 is LGHNA and CDR2 is YNFKEQ in the germline V gene. V was clipped by 0 bases and J by 6 bases, with 11 bases between them. CDR3 residues: CASSQERRSHGYTF. The CDR3 nucleotides are TGTGCCAGCAGCCAAGAACGGAGGTCTCATGGCTACACCTTC.

This chain links TRBV13 with TRBJ2-7, with 7 bases lining up with TRBD2. This CDR3 region has 15 residues. Per germline, CDR1 PRHDT and CDR2 FYEKMQ (reference sequence). The J segment lost 3 bases and the V segment lost 5 bases, leaving 10 bases of the junction unmatched. The CDR3 region has the DNA TGTGCCAGCAGCCCGAGCGGGGCGGGCCACTACGAGCAGTACTTC. Translating it yields CASSPSGAGHYEQYF.